Described below is a single TCR beta chain sequence and its context. The data stem from a study of blood T cell repertoires in COVID-19. The wider study: Samples representing acute and convalescent COVID-19 were sourced from the United States, Italy and Spain. Sources were T cells, B-cell-depleted T cells, or PBMCs; the material itself was cDNA or gDNA.

Trimming removed 3 bases at V and 5 bases at J, with 8 bases between. The CDR3 runs to 12 residues. Per the authors' pipeline: Reference gene primer amplification gave nucleated cell count estimates. Sequencing used immunoSEQ multiplex PCR; TCRdb keeps in-frame clones, though not all of them. The V and J calls and clone size come from that table; D and trimming were worked out from the DNA. The sample shows over 35,000 clones, approximately 80% of them seen only once. The genes are TRBV12-3 or TRBV12-4 and TRBJ2-7; D gene ambiguous. This TCR was recovered from a human donor in a cohort sampled during active COVID-19. The specimen was peripheral blood. CDR3 nucleotide sequence: TGTGCCAGCAGTTTCGTGAGCGACGAGCAGTACTTC. Protein product: CASSFVSDEQYF.